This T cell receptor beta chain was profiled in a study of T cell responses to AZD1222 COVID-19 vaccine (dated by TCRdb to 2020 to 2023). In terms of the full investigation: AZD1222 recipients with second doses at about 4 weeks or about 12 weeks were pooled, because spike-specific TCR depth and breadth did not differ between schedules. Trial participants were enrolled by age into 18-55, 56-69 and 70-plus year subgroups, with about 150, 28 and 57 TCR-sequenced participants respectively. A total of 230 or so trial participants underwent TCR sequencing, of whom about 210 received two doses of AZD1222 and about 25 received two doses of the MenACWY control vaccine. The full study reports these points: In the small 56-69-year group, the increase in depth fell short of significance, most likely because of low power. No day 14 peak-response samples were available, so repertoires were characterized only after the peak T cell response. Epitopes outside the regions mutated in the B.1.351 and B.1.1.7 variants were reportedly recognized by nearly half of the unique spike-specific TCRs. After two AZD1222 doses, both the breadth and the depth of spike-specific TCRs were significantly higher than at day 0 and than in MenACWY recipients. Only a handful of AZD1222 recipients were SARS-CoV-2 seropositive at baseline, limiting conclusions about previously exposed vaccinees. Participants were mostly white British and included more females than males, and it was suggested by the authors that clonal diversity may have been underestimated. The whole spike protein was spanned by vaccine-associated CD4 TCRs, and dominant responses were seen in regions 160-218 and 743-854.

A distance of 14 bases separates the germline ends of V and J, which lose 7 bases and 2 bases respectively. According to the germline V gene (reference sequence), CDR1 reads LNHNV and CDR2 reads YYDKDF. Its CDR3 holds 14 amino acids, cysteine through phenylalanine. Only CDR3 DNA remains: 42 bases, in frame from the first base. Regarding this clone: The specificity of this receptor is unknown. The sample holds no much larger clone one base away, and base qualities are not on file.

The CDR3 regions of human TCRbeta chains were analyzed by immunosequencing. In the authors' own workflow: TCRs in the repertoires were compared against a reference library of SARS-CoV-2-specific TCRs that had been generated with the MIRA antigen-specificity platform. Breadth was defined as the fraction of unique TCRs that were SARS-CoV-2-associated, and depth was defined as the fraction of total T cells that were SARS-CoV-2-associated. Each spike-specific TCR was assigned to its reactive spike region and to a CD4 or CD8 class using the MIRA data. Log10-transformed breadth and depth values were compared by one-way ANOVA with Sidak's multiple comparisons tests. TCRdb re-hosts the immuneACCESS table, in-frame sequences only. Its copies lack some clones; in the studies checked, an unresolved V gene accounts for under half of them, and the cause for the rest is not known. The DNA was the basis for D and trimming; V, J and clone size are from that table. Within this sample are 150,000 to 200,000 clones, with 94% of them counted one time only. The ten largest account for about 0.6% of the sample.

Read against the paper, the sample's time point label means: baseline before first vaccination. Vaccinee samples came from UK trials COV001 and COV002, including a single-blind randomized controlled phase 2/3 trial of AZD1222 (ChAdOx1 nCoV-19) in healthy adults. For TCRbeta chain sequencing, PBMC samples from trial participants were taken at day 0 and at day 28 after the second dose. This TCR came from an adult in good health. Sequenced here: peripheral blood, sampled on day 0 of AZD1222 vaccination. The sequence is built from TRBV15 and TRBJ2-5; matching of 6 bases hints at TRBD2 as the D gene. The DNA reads TGTGCCACCACCGGGGGATATCCACAAGAGACCCAGTACTTC. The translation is CATTGGYPQETQYF.